The 14 T cell receptor beta chains given below trace back to one sample, sequenced in a study of T-cell reconstitution after alpha-beta-depleted transplantation in children. Preparation of the TCRbeta library involved a method that used unique molecular identifiers. TCRdb re-called the PCR reads with MiXCR, one entry per CDR3 protein. The sample holds fewer than 400,000 distinct CDR3 sequences, around 21% seen once. The sample consisted of PBMCs from the stem cell graft donor, taken from the stem cell graft. The receptors were gathered from a human donor who donated a stem cell graft to a child with acute myeloid leukemia.

Only a few counts were recorded for this clonotype. This sequence joins TRBV24-1 and TRBJ2-3, with D unclear. V was cut by 3 bases and J by 1 base, with 1 base left in between. This CDR3 spans 12 amino acids. Per germline, CDR1 KGHDR and CDR2 SFDVKD. The chain's CDR3 is CATSDRTDTQYF. DNA for the CDR3: TGTGCCACCAGTGATCGCACAGATACGCAGTATTTT.

Only a few counts were recorded for this clonotype. This sequence joins TRBV20-1 and TRBJ2-3; D is uncertain. Germline values: CDR1 DFQATT, CDR2 SNEGSKA (reference sequence). The CDR3 totals 13 residues. The germline V and J ends were trimmed by 7 bases and 0 bases, with 11 bases remaining between them. For the CDR3, the DNA is TGCAGTGGGGTATACGGGAGCACAGATACGCAGTATTTT. Residues: CSGVYGSTDTQYF.

The rearrangement uses TRBV4-2 and TRBJ2-1, with 12 bases identical to TRBD2. After removal of 7 bases from V and 8 bases from J, the junction contained 3 bases not matched to a gene. CDR3 length: 13 amino acids. CDR1 is LGHNA and CDR2 is YNFKEQ in the germline V gene. CDR3 nucleotide sequence: TGTGCCAGCACCCTAGCGGGAGGGCATGAGCAGTTCTTC. This translates into CASTLAGGHEQFF.

The rearrangement uses TRBV25-1 and TRBJ1-2; 7 bases agree with TRBD1. Germline V gene sequence: CDR1 MGHDK, CDR2 SYGVNS. This CDR3 has 16 amino acids. V dropped 6 bases and J dropped 4; count of bases not matched to a gene: 14. CDR3 nucleotide sequence: TGTGCCAGCAGGGCAGGGGGGGGGCGCGGGTCCTATGGCTACACCTTC. Translation gives CASRAGGGRGSYGYTF.

This clonotype was seen a handful of times. The chain employs TRBV27 and TRBJ1-1, with a tentative D call TRBD1 (5 bases). With 5 bases removed from V and 1 base from J, the gap between germline ends came to 8 bases. Germline CDR1 MNHEY, CDR2 SMNVEV (reference sequence). This CDR3 has 13 amino acids. CDR3 DNA: TGTGCCAGCAGTCGAGGGGCGAACACTGAAGCTTTCTTT. This encodes CASSRGANTEAFF.

The V call is TRBV29-1, the J call TRBJ1-1; 8 nucleotides match TRBD1. V dropped 3 bases and J dropped 4; count of bases not matched to a gene: 13. The CDR3 extends over 16 amino acids. CDR1 SQVTM and CDR2 ANQGSEA come from the germline V gene. The chain's CDR3 is CSVDGNRGVRGTEAFF. The CDR3 bases are TGCAGCGTTGATGGGAACAGGGGGGTAAGAGGCACTGAAGCTTTCTTT.

This clonotype was observed many times. The genes are TRBV7-2 and TRBJ2-5; D gene uncertain. The V end was cut by 0 bases, the J end by 2 bases, with 4 bases between. Germline V gives CDR1 SGHTA, CDR2 FQGNSA. The CDR3 runs to 13 residues. The CDR3 loop reads CASSLARQETQYF. The CDR3 nucleotides read TGTGCCAGCAGCTTAGCCAGACAAGAGACCCAGTACTTC.

V and J are TRBV5-1 and TRBJ1-1; tentative D call: TRBD1 (6 bases). Germline V gene sequence: CDR1 SGHRS, CDR2 YFSETQ. The CDR3 sequence is 16 residues long. V lost 2 bases, J lost 0 bases, and 14 bases lay in between. CDR3: CASSLQGADMNTEAFF. DNA of the CDR3: TGCGCCAGCAGCTTACAGGGTGCGGACATGAACACTGAAGCTTTCTTT.

This clonotype came up a few times. V gene TRBV7-2 combines with J gene TRBJ2-5, with 7 bases matching TRBD1. CDR3 size: 15 residues. The germline V gene encodes CDR1 SGHTA and CDR2 FQGNSA. The V segment lost 0 bases and the J segment 1 base; nucleotides outside the gene matches: 2. The CDR3 DNA reads TGTGCCAGCAGCTTAGCGGGGACAGTCCAAGAGACCCAGTACTTC. Its protein is CASSLAGTVQETQYF.

The rearrangement joins TRBV9 to TRBJ1-6, with D possibly being TRBD1 (6 bases). Germline CDR1 and CDR2: SGDLS and YYNGEE. Trimming pared 0 bases from V and 8 bases from J, leaving 12 bases between. The CDR3 extends over 15 amino acids. Written as DNA, the CDR3 is TGTGCCAGCAGCGTAGATCCAGGGGTGGATTCACCCCTCCACTTT. Translating it yields CASSVDPGVDSPLHF. Full variable domain (outside the CDR3, taken from reference TRBV9 and TRBJ1-6): DSGVTQTPKHLITATGQRVTLRCSPRSGDLSVYWYQQSLDQGLQFLIQYYNGEERAKGNILERFSAQQFPDLHSELNLSSLELGDSALYFCASSVDPGVDSPLHFGNGTRLTVT.

V is TRBV28 and J is TRBJ2-2; 8 positions agree with TRBD1. With V trimmed by 10 bases and J by 3 bases, 7 bases remained unmatched. The CDR3 contains 14 residues. Germline V lookup: CDR1 MDHEN, CDR2 SYDVKM. The CDR3 here is CAMEGQDYTGELFF. CDR3 nucleotide sequence: TGTGCCATGGAGGGACAGGACTACACCGGGGAGCTGTTTTTT. Together with reference TRBV28 and TRBJ2-2, the CDR3 gives the full variable domain: DVKVTQSSRYLVKRTGEKVFLECVQDMDHENMFWYRQDPGLGLRLIYFSYDVKMKEKGDIPEGYSVSREKKERFSLILESASTNQTSMYLCAMEGQDYTGELFFGEGSRLTVL.

This clonotype was seen many times. The chain recombines TRBV29-1 with TRBJ2-5, with D possibly matching TRBD2 (6 bases). Trimming took off 7 bases at V and 2 bases at J, with 11 bases between the two ends. Germline CDR1 reads SQVTM; CDR2 reads ANQGSEA. The CDR3 has 12 amino acids. The CDR3 reads CSGGEIQETQYF. The CDR3 DNA sequence: TGCAGCGGCGGGGAGATTCAAGAGACCCAGTACTTC. Complete variable domain (other parts from reference TRBV29-1 and TRBJ2-5): SAVISQKPSRDICQRGTSLTIQCQVDSQVTMMFWYRQQPGQSLTLIATANQGSEATYESGFVIDKFPISRPNLTFSTLTVSNMSPEDSSIYLCSGGEIQETQYFGPGTRLLVL.

The rearrangement joins TRBV5-1 to TRBJ1-3; D not resolved. V lost 0 bases and J 8 bases, leaving 15 bases between the germline ends. Germline V gives CDR1 SGHRS, CDR2 YFSETQ. The CDR3 consists of 15 residues. The CDR3 reads CASSLANPAEDTIYF. The CDR3 DNA sequence: TGCGCCAGCAGCTTGGCCAACCCAGCTGAAGACACCATATATTTT.

In DNA, the CDR3 is TGTGCCAGCAGCGTAACACTAGCGGGAGTCGGCGAGCAGTACTTC. It yields the protein CASSVTLAGVGEQYF. The rearrangement uses TRBV7-9 and TRBJ2-7; 11 bases match TRBD2. In germline, CDR1 is SEHNR, CDR2 FQNEAQ (reference sequence). CDR3 length: 15 amino acids. The trim removed 5 bases at V and 6 bases at J, leaving 9 bases unmatched.